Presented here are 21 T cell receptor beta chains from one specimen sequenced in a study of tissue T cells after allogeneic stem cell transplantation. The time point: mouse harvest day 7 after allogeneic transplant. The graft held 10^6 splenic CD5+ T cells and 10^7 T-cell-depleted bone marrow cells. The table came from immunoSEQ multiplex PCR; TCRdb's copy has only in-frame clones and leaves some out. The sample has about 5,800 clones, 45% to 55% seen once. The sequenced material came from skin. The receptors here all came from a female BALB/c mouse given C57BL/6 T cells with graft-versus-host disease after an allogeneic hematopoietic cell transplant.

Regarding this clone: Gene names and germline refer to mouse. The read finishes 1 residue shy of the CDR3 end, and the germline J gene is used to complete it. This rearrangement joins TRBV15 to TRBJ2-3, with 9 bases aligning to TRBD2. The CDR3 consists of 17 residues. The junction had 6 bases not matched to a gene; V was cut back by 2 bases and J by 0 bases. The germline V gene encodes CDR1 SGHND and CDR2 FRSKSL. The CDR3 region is CASSLSLGGTSAETLYF. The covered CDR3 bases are TGTGCCAGCAGTTTATCGCTGGGGGGGACTAGTGCAGAAACGCTGTAT.

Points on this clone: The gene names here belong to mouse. The CDR3 here is CASTSRAETLYF. The CDR3 bases that were read are TGTGCCAGCACCAGTCGTGCAGAAACGCTGTAT. V is TRBV13-1 and J is TRBJ2-3; D is uncertain. Read coverage stops 1 residue before the CDR3 terminus; the germline J gene supplies the remainder. Germline CDR1 and CDR2: NSHNY and SYGAGN. V was clipped by 6 bases and J by 1 base, with 6 bases between them. This CDR3 has 12 residues.

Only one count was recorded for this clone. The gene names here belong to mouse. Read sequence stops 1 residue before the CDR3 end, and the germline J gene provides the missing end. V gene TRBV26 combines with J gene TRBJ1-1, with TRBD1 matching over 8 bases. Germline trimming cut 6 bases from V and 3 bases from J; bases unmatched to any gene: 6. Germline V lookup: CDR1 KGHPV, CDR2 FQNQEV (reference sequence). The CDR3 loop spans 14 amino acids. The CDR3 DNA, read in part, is TGTGCCAGCAGACCGGGACAGGAGGACACAGAAGTCTTC. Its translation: CASRPGQEDTEVF. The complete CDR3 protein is CASRPGQEDTEVFF.

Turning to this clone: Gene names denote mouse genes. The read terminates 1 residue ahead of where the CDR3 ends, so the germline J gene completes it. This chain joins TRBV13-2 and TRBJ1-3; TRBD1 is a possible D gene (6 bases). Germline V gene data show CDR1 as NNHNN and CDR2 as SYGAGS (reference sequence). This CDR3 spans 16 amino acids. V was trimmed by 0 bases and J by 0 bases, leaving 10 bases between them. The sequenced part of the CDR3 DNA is TGTGCCAGCGGTGATGCGGGACAAACTTCTGGAAATACGCTCTAT. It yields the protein CASGDAGQTSGNTLY. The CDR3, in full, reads CASGDAGQTSGNTLYF.

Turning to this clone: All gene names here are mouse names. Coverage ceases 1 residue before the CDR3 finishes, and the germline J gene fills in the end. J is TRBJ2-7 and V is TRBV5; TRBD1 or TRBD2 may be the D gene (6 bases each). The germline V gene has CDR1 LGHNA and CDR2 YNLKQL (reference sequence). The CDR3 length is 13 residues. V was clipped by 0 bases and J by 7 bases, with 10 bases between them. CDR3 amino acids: CASSQDRGLEQYF. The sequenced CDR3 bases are TGTGCCAGCAGCCAAGACCGGGGGCTAGAACAGTAC.

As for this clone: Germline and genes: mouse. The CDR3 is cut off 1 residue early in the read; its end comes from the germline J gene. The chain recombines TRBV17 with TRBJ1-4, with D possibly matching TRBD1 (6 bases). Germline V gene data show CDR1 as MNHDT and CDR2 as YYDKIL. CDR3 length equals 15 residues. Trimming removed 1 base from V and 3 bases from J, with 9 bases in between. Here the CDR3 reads CASSRAQGTNERLFF. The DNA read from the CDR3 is TGTGCTAGCAGTAGAGCGCAGGGGACCAACGAAAGATTATTT.

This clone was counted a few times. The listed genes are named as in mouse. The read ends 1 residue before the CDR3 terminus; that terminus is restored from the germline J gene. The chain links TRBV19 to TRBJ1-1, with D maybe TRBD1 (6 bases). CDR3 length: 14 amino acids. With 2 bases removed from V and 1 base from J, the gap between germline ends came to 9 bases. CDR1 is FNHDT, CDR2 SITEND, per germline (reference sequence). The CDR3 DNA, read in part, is TGTGCCAGCAGTATGACAGGCGTAAACACAGAAGTCTTC. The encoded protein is CASSMTGVNTEVF. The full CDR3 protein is CASSMTGVNTEVFF.

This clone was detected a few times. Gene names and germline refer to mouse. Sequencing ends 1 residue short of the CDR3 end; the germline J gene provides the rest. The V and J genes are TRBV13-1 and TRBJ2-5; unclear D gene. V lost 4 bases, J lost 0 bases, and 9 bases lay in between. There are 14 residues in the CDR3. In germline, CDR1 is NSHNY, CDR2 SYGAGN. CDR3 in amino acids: CASSPDNNQDTQYF. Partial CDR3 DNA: TGTGCCAGCAGTCCTGACAATAACCAAGACACCCAGTAC.

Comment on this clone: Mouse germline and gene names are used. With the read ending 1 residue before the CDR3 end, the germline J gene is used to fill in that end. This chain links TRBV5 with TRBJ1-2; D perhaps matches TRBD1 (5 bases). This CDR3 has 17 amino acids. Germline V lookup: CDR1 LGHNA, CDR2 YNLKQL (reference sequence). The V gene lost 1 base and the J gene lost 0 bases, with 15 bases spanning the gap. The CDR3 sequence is CASSQGPERGANSDYTF. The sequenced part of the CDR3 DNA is TGTGCCAGCAGCCAAGGCCCCGAGCGGGGGGCAAACTCCGACTACACC.

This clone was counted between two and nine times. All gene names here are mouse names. This CDR3 reads CASSKPGGWEQYF. CDR3 DNA (partial): TGTGCCAGCAGTAAACCAGGGGGCTGGGAACAGTAC. The chain couples TRBV15 to TRBJ2-7; 8 nucleotides line up with TRBD1. The sequence runs out 1 residue before the end of the CDR3; the remainder is reconstructed from the germline J gene. The CDR3 totals 13 residues. From germline, CDR1 is SGHND and CDR2 FRSKSL. The junction had 7 bases not matched to a gene; V was cut back by 5 bases and J by 7 bases.

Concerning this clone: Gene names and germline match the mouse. CDR3 DNA, as far as it was read: TGTGCCAGCAGTAAGGACAGTAGTCAAAACACCTTGTAC. Translated, it gives CASSKDSSQNTLY. In full, the CDR3 reads CASSKDSSQNTLYF. This rearrangement joins TRBV13-3 to TRBJ2-4; perhaps TRBD1 as D (6 bases). The read ends 1 residue shy of where the CDR3 ends; the end is completed using the germline J gene. The V gene's germline CDR1 is NNHDY and CDR2 SYVADS. The CDR3 has 14 residues. V shed 4 bases and J shed 0 bases, with 9 bases lying between them.

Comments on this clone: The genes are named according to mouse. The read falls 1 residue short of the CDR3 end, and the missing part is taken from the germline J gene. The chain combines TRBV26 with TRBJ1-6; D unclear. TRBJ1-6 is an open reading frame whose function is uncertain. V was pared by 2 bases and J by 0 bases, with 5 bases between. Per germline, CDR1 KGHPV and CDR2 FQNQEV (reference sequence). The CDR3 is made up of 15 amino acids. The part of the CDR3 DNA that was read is TGTGCCAGCAGTCTGGGGAATTCCTATAATTCGCCCCTCTAC. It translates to CASSLGNSYNSPLY. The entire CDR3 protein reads CASSLGNSYNSPLYF.

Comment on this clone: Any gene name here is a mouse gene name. The CDR3 DNA, read in part, is TGTGCCAGCAGCTTAGAGAGGGACACCTTGTAC. Protein: CASSLERDTLY. The complete CDR3 reads CASSLERDTLYF. V usage is TRBV3 and J usage is TRBJ2-4; D is unclear. The read terminates 1 residue before the CDR3 end, so the remaining end is supplied by the germline J gene. CDR1 is SNHLY, CDR2 FYNGKV, per germline (reference sequence). The length of the CDR3 is 12 residues. The germline V and J ends were trimmed by 1 base and 7 bases, with 6 bases remaining between them.

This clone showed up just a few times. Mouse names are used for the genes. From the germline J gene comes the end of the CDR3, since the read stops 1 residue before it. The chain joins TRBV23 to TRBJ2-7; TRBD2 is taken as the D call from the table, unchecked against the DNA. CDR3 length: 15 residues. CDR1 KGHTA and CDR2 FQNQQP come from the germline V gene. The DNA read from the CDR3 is TGCTCCAGCAGTCAATCCGACTGGGGATCCTATGAACAGTAC. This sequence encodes CSSSQSDWGSYEQY. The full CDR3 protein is CSSSQSDWGSYEQYF.

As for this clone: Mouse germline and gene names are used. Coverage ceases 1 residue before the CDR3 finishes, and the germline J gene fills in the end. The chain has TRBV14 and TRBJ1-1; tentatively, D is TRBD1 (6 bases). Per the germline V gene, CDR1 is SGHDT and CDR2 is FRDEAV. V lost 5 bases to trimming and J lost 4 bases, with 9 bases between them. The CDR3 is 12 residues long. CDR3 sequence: CASRSDSTEVFF. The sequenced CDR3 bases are TGTGCCAGCAGGTCGGACAGCACAGAAGTCTTC.

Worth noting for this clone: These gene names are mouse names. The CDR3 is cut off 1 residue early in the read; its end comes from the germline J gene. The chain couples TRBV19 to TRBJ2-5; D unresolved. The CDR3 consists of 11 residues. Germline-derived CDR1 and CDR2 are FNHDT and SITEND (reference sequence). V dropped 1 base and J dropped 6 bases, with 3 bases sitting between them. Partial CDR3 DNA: TGTGCCAGCAGTATAAGGGACACCCAGTAC. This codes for CASSIRDTQY. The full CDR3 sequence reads CASSIRDTQYF. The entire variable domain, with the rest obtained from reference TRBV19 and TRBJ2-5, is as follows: GGIITQTPKFLIGQEGQKLTLKCQQNFNHDTMYWYRQDSGKGLRLIYYSITENDLQKGDLSEGYDASREKKSSFSLTVTSAQKNEMAVFLCASSIRDTQYFGPGTRLLVL.

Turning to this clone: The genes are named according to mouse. The DNA read from the CDR3 is TGTGCCAGCAGCCAAGATGGGGTTTCCAACGAAAGATTATTT. It translates to CASSQDGVSNERLF. The whole CDR3 protein reads CASSQDGVSNERLFF. This rearrangement joins TRBV2 to TRBJ1-4; no firm D call. The read terminates 1 residue before the CDR3 end, so the remaining end is supplied by the germline J gene. Trimming left V 0 bases short and J 0 bases short, with 5 bases between. The CDR3 loop spans 15 amino acids. Germline V CDR1 and CDR2: LGHNA, YSYQKL.

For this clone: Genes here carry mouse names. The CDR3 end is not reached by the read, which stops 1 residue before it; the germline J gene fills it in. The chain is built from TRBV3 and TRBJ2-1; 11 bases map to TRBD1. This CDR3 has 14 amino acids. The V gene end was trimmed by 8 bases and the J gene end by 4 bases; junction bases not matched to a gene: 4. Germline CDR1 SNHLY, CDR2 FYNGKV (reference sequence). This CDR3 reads CASGGTGGYAEQFF. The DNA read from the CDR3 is TGTGCCAGCGGTGGGACAGGGGGGTATGCTGAGCAGTTC.

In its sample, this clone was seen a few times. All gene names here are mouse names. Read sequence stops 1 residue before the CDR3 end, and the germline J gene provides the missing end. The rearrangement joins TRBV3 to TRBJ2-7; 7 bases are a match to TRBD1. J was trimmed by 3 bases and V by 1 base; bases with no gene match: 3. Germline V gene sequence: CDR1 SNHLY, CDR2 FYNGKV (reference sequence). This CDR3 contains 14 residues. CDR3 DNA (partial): TGTGCCAGCAGCTTAGGGGACAGACTCTATGAACAGTAC. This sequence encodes CASSLGDRLYEQY. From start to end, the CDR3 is CASSLGDRLYEQYF.

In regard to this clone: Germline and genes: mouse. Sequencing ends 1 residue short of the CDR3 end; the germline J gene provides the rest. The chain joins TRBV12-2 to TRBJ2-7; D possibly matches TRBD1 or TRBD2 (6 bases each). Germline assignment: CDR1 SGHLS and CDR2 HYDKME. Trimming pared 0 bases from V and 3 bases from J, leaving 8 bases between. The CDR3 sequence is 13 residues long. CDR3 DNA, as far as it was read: TGTGCCAGCTCTCTCGAGGGGGGCTATGAACAGTAC. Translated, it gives CASSLEGGYEQY. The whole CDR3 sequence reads CASSLEGGYEQYF.

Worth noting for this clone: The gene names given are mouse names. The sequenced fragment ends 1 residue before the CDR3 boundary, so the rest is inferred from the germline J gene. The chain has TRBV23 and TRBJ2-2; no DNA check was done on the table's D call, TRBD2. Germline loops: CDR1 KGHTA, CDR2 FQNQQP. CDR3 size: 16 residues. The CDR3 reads CSSSQSGGANTGQLYF. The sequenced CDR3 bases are TGCTCCAGCAGTCAATCCGGGGGGGCAAACACCGGGCAGCTCTAC.